The 16 T cell receptor beta chains reported below all come from one sample, sequenced in a study of identifying expanded T cells in peripheral blood. Data came from immunoSEQ multiplex PCR; TCRdb stores just in-frame clones and leaves some out. The top ten clones hold approximately 6% of a sample with around 95,000 clones, 80% to 90% of them seen once. Material for sequencing was blood. Receptor source: a person aged 18-69 years in good health.

The rearrangement uses TRBV4-1 and TRBJ1-1; TRBD1 might be the D (6 bases). Trimming left V 4 bases short and J 2 bases short, with 11 bases between. This CDR3 comprises 14 residues. Germline V gene sequence: CDR1 MGHRA, CDR2 YSYEKL. CDR3 sequence reads: CASSRGGQNTEAFF. CDR3 coding DNA: TGCGCCAGCAGCCGGGGGGGACAAAACACTGAAGCTTTCTTT.

The gene calls are TRBV6-6 and TRBJ1-2; D call uncertain. The V gene lost 5 bases and the J gene lost 0 bases, with 10 bases spanning the gap. Looked up from germline, CDR1 is MNHNY and CDR2 is SVGAGI (reference sequence). The CDR3 covers 14 residues. Here the CDR3 reads CASSLSVSNYGYTF. The CDR3 nucleotides read TGTGCCAGCAGTCTGAGTGTGTCTAACTATGGCTACACCTTC.

The V and J genes are TRBV15 and TRBJ2-3; perhaps TRBD2 as D (6 bases). The germline gives CDR1 LNHNV, CDR2 YYDKDF (reference sequence). V dropped 1 base and J dropped 4 bases, with 12 bases sitting between them. This CDR3 spans 15 amino acids. The CDR3 region has the DNA TGTGCCACCAGCAGAGTTCGGGGGAGCCCAGATACGCAGTATTTT. It codes for CATSRVRGSPDTQYF. The variable domain in full, with the rest retrieved from reference TRBV15 and TRBJ2-3, is DAMVIQNPRYQVTQFGKPVTLSCSQTLNHNVMYWYQQKSSQAPKLLFHYYDKDFNNEADTPDNFQSRRPNTSFCFLDIRSPGLGDTAMYLCATSRVRGSPDTQYFGPGTRLTVL.

CDR3 protein: CASSALGRANSYNEQFF. Here the CDR3 DNA reads TGTGCCAGCAGCGCCTTGGGGAGAGCGAACTCCTACAATGAGCAGTTCTTC. The chain uses TRBV7-3 and TRBJ2-1; a weak D match, TRBD2 (5 bases). Deletions cut 5 bases from V and 0 bases from J, with 17 bases between. Germline V gene lookup returns CDR1 SGHTA and CDR2 FQGTGA. This CDR3 has 17 residues.

J is TRBJ2-1 and V is TRBV12-5; 9 bases are a match to TRBD2. The CDR3 contains 19 residues. Looked up from germline, CDR1 is LGHNT and CDR2 is FRNRAP. V was clipped by 5 bases and J by 4 bases; unmatched bases: 18. The CDR3 loop is CASGHNLDKAGGLYNEQFF. DNA of the CDR3: TGTGCTAGTGGTCACAACTTAGACAAAGCGGGAGGACTTTACAATGAGCAGTTCTTC.

This clone was counted a single time. DNA for the CDR3: TGTGCCAGCAGCGCACGGGGACTAGCGGGAGGTGGTGGAGAGACCCAGTACTTC. Amino acids: CASSARGLAGGGGETQYF. The rearrangement uses TRBV9 and TRBJ2-5; TRBD2 matches at 15 bases. V lost 3 bases, J lost 4 bases, and 10 bases stayed unmatched. Germline V gives CDR1 SGDLS, CDR2 YYNGEE. The CDR3 consists of 18 residues.

The V call is TRBV15, the J call TRBJ2-5; 8 bases match TRBD1. From germline, CDR1 is LNHNV and CDR2 YYDKDF (reference sequence). The CDR3 has 15 amino acids. Trimming removed 5 bases from V and 7 bases from J; junction bases left unmatched: 12. The DNA of the CDR3 is TGTGCCACCAGCCATGAGGGGGACAGGTCAGGGACCCAGTACTTC. This gives the protein CATSHEGDRSGTQYF.

This rearrangement joins TRBV12-5 to TRBJ2-4; 9 bases match TRBD1. J gave up 2 bases and V 1 base, and 3 bases lay outside the gene matches. The CDR3 totals 16 residues. Germline V gene sequence: CDR1 LGHNT, CDR2 FRNRAP. DNA for the CDR3: TGTGCTAGTGGTTTGGGGGACAGGGCCTCCAAAAACATTCAGTACTTC. Amino acid sequence: CASGLGDRASKNIQYF.

J is TRBJ1-5 and V is TRBV19, with no clear D. The CDR3 length is 14 residues. V lost 6 bases to trimming and J lost 0 bases, with 9 bases between them. Germline V gives CDR1 LNHDA, CDR2 SQIVND (reference sequence). In DNA form, the CDR3 reads TGTGCCAGTAGAACGGCGTATAGCAATCAGCCCCAGCATTTT. Residues: CASRTAYSNQPQHF. The whole variable domain, remainder taken from reference TRBV19 and TRBJ1-5, is DGGITQSPKYLFRKEGQNVTLSCEQNLNHDAMYWYRQDPGQGLRLIYYSQIVNDFQKGDIAEGYSVSREKKESFPLTVTSAQKNPTAFYLCASRTAYSNQPQHFGDGTRLSIL.

V and J are TRBV29-1 and TRBJ2-1, with 11 nucleotides matching TRBD2. V lost 5 bases to trimming and J lost 10 bases; unmatched junction nucleotides: 10. The CDR3 is 14 amino acids. In germline, CDR1 is SQVTM, CDR2 ANQGSEA. The CDR3: CSVSTSGDLQEQFF. CDR3 nucleotides: TGCAGCGTTTCGACTAGCGGGGACCTACAGGAGCAGTTCTTC.

The J gene is TRBJ1-1, the V gene TRBV30; maybe TRBD1 (5 bases). Deletions cut 0 bases from V and 5 bases from J, with 13 bases between. Germline V lookup: CDR1 GTSNPN, CDR2 SVGIG (reference sequence). The CDR3 is 14 residues long. The CDR3 region has the DNA TGTGCCTGGAGTGTAGGGCCGGGGGGAACTGAAGCTTTCTTT. This gives the protein CAWSVGPGGTEAFF.

J is TRBJ1-1 and V is TRBV7-2; D not certain. Per the germline V gene, CDR1 is SGHTA and CDR2 is FQGNSA. The CDR3 length is 13 residues. Trimming took off 1 base at V and 4 bases at J, with 7 bases between the two ends. The CDR3 nucleotides are TGTGCCAGCAGCTTAGGTGATGTCACTGAAGCTTTCTTT. Translating gives CASSLGDVTEAFF.

The table lists this clone with a few counts. The chain is built from TRBV11-2 and TRBJ1-1; D unresolved. The CDR3 is 13 residues long. Germline loops: CDR1 SGHAT, CDR2 FQNNGV. V was shortened by 3 bases and J by 0 bases, with 5 bases between the two germline ends. CDR3 DNA: TGTGCCAGCAGCTTCTGGTTGAACACTGAAGCTTTCTTT. Amino acids: CASSFWLNTEAFF.

V and J are TRBV20-1 and TRBJ2-7; no clear D. V was trimmed by 1 base and J by 5 bases, leaving 6 bases between them. Germline values: CDR1 DFQATT, CDR2 SNEGSKA (reference sequence). The CDR3 sequence is 11 residues long. The CDR3, as DNA: TGCAGTGCTAGAGGTGTCCACGAGCAGTACTTC. Protein product: CSARGVHEQYF.

The rearrangement joins TRBV5-6 to TRBJ2-6; 8 bases agree with TRBD1. CDR1 and CDR2 (germline): SGHDT, YYEEEE. V was clipped by 1 base and J by 0 bases; unmatched bases: 6. The CDR3 has 18 residues. CDR3 nucleotide sequence: TGTGCCAGCAGCTTGCCCGGACAGGGTTTCTCTGGGGCCAACGTCCTGACTTTC. Translating it yields CASSLPGQGFSGANVLTF.

The V gene is TRBV4-2, the J gene TRBJ2-2, with D perhaps matching TRBD1 (5 bases). V lost 2 bases, J lost 1 base, and 11 bases lay in between. The CDR3 is made up of 16 amino acids. CDR1 is LGHNA and CDR2 is YNFKEQ in the germline V gene. The CDR3 sequence: CASSQLPQGNTGELFF. The CDR3 nucleotides are TGTGCCAGCAGCCAACTCCCCCAGGGGAACACCGGGGAGCTGTTTTTT.